The subject of this entry is one T cell receptor beta chain. Its antigen remains unknown. The ends were cut back, 4 bases at V and 4 bases at J, with 4 bases in the middle. Looked up from germline, CDR1 is LNHNV and CDR2 is YYDKDF (reference sequence). This CDR3 has 12 amino acids. This sample is part of a study of blood T cells in healthy people across ages. Whole-study findings and limits: Diversity was estimated from one million T cells, and these estimates were considered underestimates.

A second PCR, run for about 6 to 11 cycles, used a sample-barcoded 5' primer plus a J-beta primer mix. TCRdb called the 5' RACE reads again in MiXCR, with one record for every CDR3 protein. The sample consists of about 830,000 distinct CDR3 sequences, around 62% of them appearing once. V usage is TRBV15 and J usage is TRBJ2-2; no reliable D call. The sample comprised blood. The source of this sequence is a man in his thirties or forties in good health. The chain's CDR3 is CATSKTTGELFF. The CDR3 nucleotides read TGTGCCACCAGCAAAACCACCGGGGAGCTGTTTTTT.